The 15 T cell receptor beta chains below come from one sample, sequenced in a study of CD8+ T cells in alopecia areata. Reverse transcription of extracted RNA yielded cDNA, which provided the sequencing template. TCRdb's table, derived via immunoSEQ multiplex PCR, lists solely in-frame clones and lacks some. The sample yields approximately 150,000 clones, around 58% seen once. Treatment reported: oral pan-JAK inhibitor, 5-10 mg twice daily. The sequenced sample was CD4+ T cells sorted from blood, obtained at roughly week 55, from a patient treated with tofacitinib. The source of these receptors is a human donor with alopecia areata.

By its share, this clone is medium-sized. The genes are TRBV2 and TRBJ2-5, with D perhaps TRBD2 (6 bases). Germline V gene lookup returns CDR1 SNHLY and CDR2 FYNNEI. The V end was cut by 5 bases, the J end by 4 bases, with 8 bases between. This CDR3 region has 12 residues. In nucleotides, the CDR3 is TGTGCCAGCAGTCGGGACTCAGAGACCCAGTACTTC. Translation gives CASSRDSETQYF.

This chain connects TRBV18 to TRBJ2-7; no clear D. This CDR3 has 13 residues. Trimming cost V 0 bases and J 3 bases, with 6 bases left between them. Germline-derived CDR1 and CDR2 are KGHSH and LQKENI. CDR3 nucleotides: TGTGCCAGCTCACCACCGACAAACTACGAGCAGTACTTC. Translated, it gives CASSPPTNYEQYF.

The chain is built from TRBV6-6 and TRBJ1-1, with TRBD1 matching over 8 bases. V shed 5 bases, J shed 6 bases, and the junction held 8 bases outside the gene matches. CDR1 is MNHNY and CDR2 is SVGAGI in the germline V gene (reference sequence). CDR3 length equals 14 residues. The CDR3 DNA is TGTGCCAGCAGTCAGGGGGCAATTTTGGCTGAAGCTTTCTTT. Its protein product is CASSQGAILAEAFF.

Regarding this clone: In the same sample, other DNA sequences code for this CDR3. V gene TRBV20-1 combines with J gene TRBJ2-3, with D unclear. Trimming removed 2 bases at V and 6 bases at J, with 6 bases between. CDR1 is DFQATT, CDR2 SNEGSKA, per germline (reference sequence). This CDR3 is built from 11 residues. The CDR3 reads CSARPLDTQYF. The DNA for the CDR3 is TGCAGTGCTAGACCCCTGGATACGCAGTATTTT.

The V and J genes are TRBV5-1 and TRBJ1-1, with D possibly matching TRBD1 (5 bases). Between the trimmed V and J ends, which lost 5 bases and 7 bases, there was a span of 21 bases. Germline V lookup: CDR1 SGHRS, CDR2 YFSETQ. The CDR3 consists of 15 residues. Written as DNA, the CDR3 is TGCGCCAGCAGGATATCAGGGTTGGCCGCTTATGAAGCTTTCTTT. Translation gives CASRISGLAAYEAFF.

The chain carries TRBV6-6 and TRBJ1-6; no firm D call. V lost 2 bases to trimming and J lost 8 bases, with 16 bases between them. Germline CDR1 reads MNHNY; CDR2 reads SVGAGI (reference sequence). The CDR3 totals 16 residues. The CDR3 nucleotides read TGTGCCAGCAGTTACCAATATGGACCGTTGGATTCACCCCTCCACTTT. It is translated as CASSYQYGPLDSPLHF.

The chain employs TRBV2 and TRBJ1-1; D is unresolved. V dropped 5 bases and J dropped 8 bases, with 15 bases sitting between them. The CDR3 is 13 residues long. The germline CDR1 and CDR2 sequences are SNHLY and FYNNEI. CDR3 nucleotides: TGTGCCAGCAGTCCATCCGCACGGAAAGAAGCTTTCTTT. Translation: CASSPSARKEAFF.

The chain has TRBV30 and TRBJ2-3; perhaps TRBD1 as D (6 bases). Germline values: CDR1 GTSNPN, CDR2 SVGIG (reference sequence). V lost 5 bases and J lost 1, with 13 bases in between. The CDR3 runs 14 residues. The CDR3: CAWAQGLGTDTQYF. DNA for the CDR3: TGTGCCTGGGCACAGGGATTGGGCACAGATACGCAGTATTTT.

This clone came up a few times. The CDR3 nucleotides read TGTGCCAGCAGCCCCGGACTCACTGAAGCTTTCTTT. This translates into CASSPGLTEAFF. The chain recombines TRBV13 with TRBJ1-1; D unclear. Germline loops: CDR1 PRHDT, CDR2 FYEKMQ (reference sequence). This CDR3 region has 12 residues. V lost 5 bases to trimming and J lost 4 bases, with 8 bases between them.

The chain combines TRBV25-1 with TRBJ1-6; D gene ambiguous. The CDR3 has 13 amino acids. From germline, CDR1 is MGHDK and CDR2 SYGVNS. V was cut by 7 bases and J by 6 bases, with 10 bases left in between. The CDR3 coding sequence is TGTGCCAGCAACCCTGGTGGTAATTCACCCCTCCACTTT. Translating it yields CASNPGGNSPLHF.

This clone was detected only a few times. The gene calls are TRBV6-6 and TRBJ2-3; D is unresolved. The ends were cut back, 6 bases at V and 4 bases at J, with 5 bases in the middle. Germline V CDR1 and CDR2: MNHNY, SVGAGI (reference sequence). The CDR3 is 11 residues long. The CDR3 bases are TGTGCCAGCAGAATAGCAGATACGCAGTATTTT. Its translation: CASRIADTQYF.

The V call is TRBV30, the J call TRBJ2-7, with D unresolved. CDR1 and CDR2 (germline): GTSNPN, SVGIG (reference sequence). V shed 5 bases and J shed 5 bases, with 10 bases lying between them. The CDR3 is 11 residues long. The CDR3 sequence is CAWGGRNEQYF. Here the CDR3 DNA reads TGTGCCTGGGGTGGGCGGAACGAGCAGTACTTC.

This chain links TRBV27 with TRBJ1-6; the D gene is possibly TRBD1 (5 bases). The V end lost 2 bases, the J end lost 10 bases, and 9 bases lay between the germline ends. Looked up from germline, CDR1 is MNHEY and CDR2 is SMNVEV (reference sequence). The CDR3 sequence is 13 residues long. The CDR3 nucleotides read TGTGCCAGCAGTTTACAGGGTTGGTCACCCCTCCACTTT. Encoded protein: CASSLQGWSPLHF.

V gene TRBV27 combines with J gene TRBJ2-3; D not resolved. Trimming took off 3 bases at V and 0 bases at J, with 7 bases between the two ends. The germline V gene has CDR1 MNHEY and CDR2 SMNVEV (reference sequence). The CDR3 consists of 14 residues. CDR3 protein: CASSFSQSTDTQYF. The CDR3 DNA sequence: TGTGCCAGCAGTTTCTCACAGAGCACAGATACGCAGTATTTT.

This rearrangement joins TRBV10-3 to TRBJ2-7, with TRBD1 as a possible D gene (6 bases). With 8 bases removed from V and 5 bases from J, the gap between germline ends came to 13 bases. The CDR3 extends over 12 amino acids. Germline V gene sequence: CDR1 ENHRY, CDR2 SYGVKD. For the CDR3, the DNA is TGTGCCATCCGGGACATAACGGACGAGCAGTACTTC. It specifies CAIRDITDEQYF.